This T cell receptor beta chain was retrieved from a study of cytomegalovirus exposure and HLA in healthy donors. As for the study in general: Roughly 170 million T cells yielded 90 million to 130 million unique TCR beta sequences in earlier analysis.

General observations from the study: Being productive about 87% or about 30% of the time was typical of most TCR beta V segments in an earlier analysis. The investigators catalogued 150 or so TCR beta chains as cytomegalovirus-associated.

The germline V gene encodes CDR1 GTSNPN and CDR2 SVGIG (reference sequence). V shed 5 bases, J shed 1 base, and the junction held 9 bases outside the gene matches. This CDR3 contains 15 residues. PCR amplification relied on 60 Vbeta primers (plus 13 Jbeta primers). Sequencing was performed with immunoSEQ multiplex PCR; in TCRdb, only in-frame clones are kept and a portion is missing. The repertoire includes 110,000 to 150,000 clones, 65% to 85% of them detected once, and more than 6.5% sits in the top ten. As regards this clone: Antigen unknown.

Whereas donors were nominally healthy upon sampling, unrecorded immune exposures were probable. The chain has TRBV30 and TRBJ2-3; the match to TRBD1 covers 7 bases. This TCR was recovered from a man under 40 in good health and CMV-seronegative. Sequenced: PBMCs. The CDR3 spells CAWEDRLRGTDTQYF. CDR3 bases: TGTGCCTGGGAGGACAGGCTGAGGGGCACAGATACGCAGTATTTT. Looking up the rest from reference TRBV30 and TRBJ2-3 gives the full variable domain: SQTIHQWPATLVQPVGSPLSLECTVEGTSNPNLYWYRQAAGRGLQLLFYSVGIGQISSEVPQNLSASRPQDRQFILSSKKLLLSDSGFYLCAWEDRLRGTDTQYFGPGTRLTVL.